This TCR beta chain was sequenced for a study of blood T cell repertoires in COVID-19. Study information: Some COVID-19 samples were acute and others convalescent; all came from the United States, Italy and Spain. T cells, B-cell-depleted T cells, or PBMCs supplied cDNA or gDNA.

The V gene end was trimmed by 8 bases and the J gene end by 8 bases; junction bases not matched to a gene: 15. The CDR3 covers 15 residues. Germline-derived CDR1 and CDR2 are MDHEN and SYDVKM. Per the original methods: Amplification of reference gene primers provided the estimated nucleated cell counts. Only in-frame clones appear in the TCRdb table, and some are missing; sequencing was by immunoSEQ multiplex PCR. V and J calls and clone size are as listed in that table; D and trimming were resolved from the DNA. The top ten clones hold under 2% of a sample with about 300,000 clones, about 84% of them seen once.

This TCR was recovered from a woman in her forties or fifties with acute or convalescent COVID-19. This chain links TRBV28 with TRBJ2-1; 7 bases match TRBD2. Sample: peripheral blood. The CDR3 DNA reads as TGTGCCAGCGTGGAGGGAGGACTAGTGATCTATGAGCAGTTCTTC. The encoded protein is CASVEGGLVIYEQFF. The full variable domain, completed using reference TRBV28 and TRBJ2-1, is DVKVTQSSRYLVKRTGEKVFLECVQDMDHENMFWYRQDPGLGLRLIYFSYDVKMKEKGDIPEGYSVSREKKERFSLILESASTNQTSMYLCASVEGGLVIYEQFFGPGTRLTVL.